The 25 T cell receptor beta chains given below trace back to one sample, sequenced in a study of T cells in Graves' hyperthyroidism and ophthalmopathy. Amplified regions were TCR beta CDR3 sequences from RNA transcripts. The HTBI primer set served for first-round RT-PCR of the TCR CDR3. TCRdb reprocessed the multiplex PCR reads with MiXCR, giving one entry per CDR3 protein. The profile shows hundreds of thousands of distinct CDR3 sequences, approximately 14% of them singletons. The sample was blood. The receptors originated from a woman between 18 and 30 years old with Graves' hyperthyroidism.

Comments on this clonotype: This sequence may be a read error, since a much larger clone differs from it by one base. The chain joins TRBV2 to TRBJ2-3; the D gene is possibly TRBD2 (5 bases). Trimming took 7 bases from V and 1 from J, leaving 12 bases between them. Germline lookup yields CDR1 SNHLY and CDR2 FYNNEI. CDR3 length: 14 amino acids. As DNA, the CDR3 is TGTGCCAGCAACCCCACTAGAGGCACAGATACGCAGTATTTT. Translation: CASNPTRGTDTQYF.

This clonotype has a handful of counts. The chain couples TRBV6-1 to TRBJ2-4; the D call may be TRBD1 or TRBD2 (6 bases each). The germline gives CDR1 MNHNS, CDR2 SASEGT. This CDR3 spans 15 amino acids. The V and J ends lost 6 bases and 1 base respectively, with 13 bases between them. The CDR3 sequence: CASSTSGAAKNIQYF. The CDR3 bases are TGTGCCAGCAGCACTTCGGGGGCTGCCAAAAACATTCAGTACTTC.

The chain carries TRBV19 and TRBJ1-4; 10 bases line up with TRBD1. The CDR3 is 15 amino acids. CDR1 is LNHDA, CDR2 SQIVND, per germline (reference sequence). J gave up 8 bases and V 6 bases, and 9 bases lay outside the gene matches. The CDR3 spells CASRPPGQGHEKLFF. As DNA, the CDR3 is TGTGCCAGTAGACCCCCGGGACAGGGGCACGAAAAACTGTTTTTT.

This clonotype was picked up many times. The genes are TRBV6-1 and TRBJ2-2; D possibly corresponds to TRBD2 (6 bases). The V end lost 4 bases, the J end lost 6 bases, and 15 bases lay between the germline ends. The CDR3 loop spans 15 amino acids. CDR1 is MNHNS, CDR2 SASEGT, per germline. CDR3 bases: TGTGCCAGCAGTGGCCTCGCGGCGGGATCCGGGGAGCTGTTTTTT. Its protein is CASSGLAAGSGELFF.

This clonotype was seen a handful of times. This chain connects TRBV6-1 to TRBJ2-1, with a possible D match to TRBD2 (5 bases). V lost 5 bases and J 5 bases, leaving 13 bases between the germline ends. This CDR3 has 14 residues. Germline V gives CDR1 MNHNS, CDR2 SASEGT. CDR3 in DNA: TGTGCCAGCAGTTTCGGACGGAGGAACAATGAGCAGTTCTTC. It specifies CASSFGRRNNEQFF.

This clonotype occurred many times. The chain has TRBV3-1 and TRBJ2-7; D gene unclear. Germline assignment: CDR1 LGHDT and CDR2 YNNKEL (reference sequence). Trimming left V 5 bases short and J 0 bases short, with 14 bases between. There are 15 residues in the CDR3. CDR3 in DNA: TGTGCCAGCAGCGCTATGGTCGAGAGCTCCTACGAGCAGTACTTC. This codes for CASSAMVESSYEQYF.

This clonotype was seen repeatedly, ten times or more. The chain links TRBV12-3 or TRBV12-4 to TRBJ2-1, with 14 bases fitting TRBD2. V shed 6 bases, J shed 9 bases, and the junction held 7 bases outside the gene matches. The CDR3 consists of 15 residues. CDR3 in amino acids: CASRPGLAGVGEQFF. The CDR3, as DNA: TGTGCCAGCAGACCGGGACTAGCGGGAGTTGGTGAGCAGTTCTTC.

The chain uses TRBV4-3 and TRBJ2-7; 9 bases are shared with TRBD1. J was trimmed by 4 bases and V by 3 bases; bases with no gene match: 4. CDR3 length: 14 residues. Germline V gene sequence: CDR1 LGHNA, CDR2 YSLEER. The CDR3 protein is CASSHGQGTYEQYF. The CDR3 nucleotides read TGCGCCAGCAGCCATGGACAGGGGACATACGAGCAGTACTTC.

At least ten counts were recorded for this clonotype. The chain is built from TRBV9 and TRBJ2-1, with D possibly matching TRBD2 (6 bases). V lost 3 bases, J lost 4 bases, and 14 bases lay in between. This CDR3 is 15 amino acids long. In germline, CDR1 is SGDLS, CDR2 YYNGEE. CDR3 nucleotides: TGTGCCAGCAGCGATCAAGCTAGCGAGTACAATGAGCAGTTCTTC. Its protein is CASSDQASEYNEQFF.

About this clonotype itself: A junction end diverges from the germline sequence, so it may reflect a read error. The chain is built from TRBV12-3 or TRBV12-4 and TRBJ1-3; TRBD1 might be the D (5 bases). This CDR3 spans 17 amino acids. CDR3 protein: CDSSFARGFHSGNTIYF. In nucleotides, the CDR3 is TGTGACAGCAGTTTCGCGAGGGGCTTTCACTCTGGAAACACCATATATTTT.

V gene TRBV5-1 combines with J gene TRBJ2-5; D may be TRBD1 or TRBD2 (5 bases each). V lost 0 bases and J 4 bases, leaving 22 bases between the germline ends. The V gene's germline CDR1 is SGHRS and CDR2 YFSETQ. This CDR3 region has 18 residues. CDR3 sequence: CASSLGAGPGSAGETQYF. CDR3 DNA sequence: TGCGCCAGCAGCTTGGGGGCAGGGCCGGGGTCTGCGGGAGAGACCCAGTACTTC.

This clonotype was recorded many times. J is TRBJ2-5 and V is TRBV29-1; maybe TRBD1 (6 bases). Deletions cut 1 base from V and 0 bases from J, with 9 bases between. Germline loops: CDR1 SQVTM, CDR2 ANQGSEA. The CDR3 totals 14 residues. In nucleotides, the CDR3 is TGCAGCGTTGAAGGGGGACAACACCAAGAGACCCAGTACTTC. It is translated as CSVEGGQHQETQYF.

V usage is TRBV6-6 and J usage is TRBJ1-4; maybe TRBD1 (5 bases). This CDR3 comprises 15 residues. Looked up from germline, CDR1 is MNHNY and CDR2 is SVGAGI (reference sequence). With 0 bases removed from V and 5 bases from J, the gap between germline ends came to 10 bases. The CDR3 sequence is CASSYSGAGNEKLFF. CDR3 coding DNA: TGTGCCAGCAGTTACTCAGGGGCGGGGAATGAAAAACTGTTTTTT.

The gene calls are TRBV10-1 and TRBJ1-5; no clear D gene. The CDR3 totals 15 residues. Trimming shortened V by 3 bases and J by 4 bases, and 13 bases separated the two germline ends. The germline V gene encodes CDR1 WNHNN and CDR2 SYGVQD (reference sequence). For the CDR3, the DNA is TGCGCCAGCAGTGAATCCGGCAGAACAAATCAGCCCCAGCATTTT. This codes for CASSESGRTNQPQHF.

There are many counts of this clonotype. This sequence joins TRBV20-1 and TRBJ2-1; TRBD2 matches 7 bases. CDR1 DFQATT and CDR2 SNEGSKA come from the germline V gene (reference sequence). The CDR3 is 15 amino acids. J was trimmed by 4 bases and V by 0 bases; bases with no gene match: 6. CDR3 sequence (DNA): TGCAGTGCTAGAGATCATAGCGGGCGTTACAATGAGCAGTTCTTC. This encodes CSARDHSGRYNEQFF.

A few counts support this clonotype. The chain employs TRBV18 and TRBJ2-7; no clear D gene. V lost 3 bases and J lost 5, with 8 bases in between. This CDR3 contains 12 residues. Per germline, CDR1 KGHSH and CDR2 LQKENI. CDR3 sequence reads: CASSPTTHEQYF. The CDR3 DNA reads as TGTGCCAGCTCACCCACAACGCACGAGCAGTACTTC.

This rearrangement joins TRBV4-3 to TRBJ2-3, with 7 bases matching TRBD1. CDR1 is LGHNA and CDR2 is YSLEER in the germline V gene. The CDR3 loop spans 17 amino acids. V lost 0 bases and J lost 4; bases outside the gene matches: 10. The CDR3 loop reads CASSQENRQGSADTQYF. As DNA, the CDR3 is TGCGCCAGCAGCCAAGAGAACCGACAGGGAAGCGCAGATACGCAGTATTTT.

The J gene is TRBJ2-5, the V gene TRBV27; D is perhaps TRBD1 (5 bases). Germline CDR1 is MNHEY and CDR2 is SMNVEV (reference sequence). Trimming removed 5 bases at V and 1 base at J, with 14 bases between. This CDR3 has 15 residues. CDR3 in DNA: TGTGCCAGCAGTCCTCGACAGTTATTCCAAGAGACCCAGTACTTC. It specifies CASSPRQLFQETQYF.

This clonotype was counted a few times. The genes are TRBV20-1 and TRBJ2-2; D not certain. The V gene lost 4 bases and the J gene lost 0 bases, with 6 bases spanning the gap. The CDR3 has 13 amino acids. From germline, CDR1 is DFQATT and CDR2 SNEGSKA (reference sequence). CDR3 loop: CSAKGPNTGELFF. The CDR3 DNA reads as TGCAGTGCTAAAGGCCCGAACACCGGGGAGCTGTTTTTT.

This clonotype has just a few counts. This chain joins TRBV7-8 and TRBJ2-6; 7 positions agree with TRBD1. Germline V gene sequence: CDR1 SGHVS, CDR2 FQNEAQ. V lost 1 base to trimming and J lost 2 bases; unmatched junction nucleotides: 2. This CDR3 has 16 amino acids. The CDR3 reads CASSLGDRAGANVLTF. Here the CDR3 DNA reads TGTGCCAGCAGCTTAGGCGACAGGGCTGGGGCCAACGTCCTGACTTTC.

This clonotype was recorded at least ten times. The chain has TRBV7-2 and TRBJ1-1, with unresolved D. This CDR3 is 13 amino acids long. CDR1 and CDR2 from the germline V gene are SGHTA and FQGNSA. Trimming shortened V by 4 bases and J by 5 bases, and 11 bases separated the two germline ends. CDR3 nucleotide sequence: TGTGCCAGCAGCTGGACCCGGAGGACTGAAGCTTTCTTT. Encoded protein: CASSWTRRTEAFF.

V and J are TRBV20-1 and TRBJ2-2; D not certain. The V gene's germline CDR1 is DFQATT and CDR2 SNEGSKA (reference sequence). The CDR3 contains 15 residues. V dropped 1 base and J dropped 1 base, with 10 bases sitting between them. CDR3 protein: CSARGLGRNTGELFF. CDR3 coding DNA: TGCAGTGCTAGAGGTCTAGGCAGGAACACCGGGGAGCTGTTTTTT.

The genes are TRBV27 and TRBJ2-3; no reliable D call. Germline V gene data show CDR1 as MNHEY and CDR2 as SMNVEV (reference sequence). V gave up 8 bases and J gave up 8 bases, with 11 bases separating them. The CDR3 is made up of 11 amino acids. CDR3: CASRVSRTQYF. CDR3 coding DNA: TGTGCCAGCCGGGTGTCGCGTACGCAGTATTTT.

This clonotype was observed many times. J is TRBJ2-4 and V is TRBV6-1, with 7 bases lining up with TRBD1. J gave up 3 bases and V 1 base, and 3 bases lay outside the gene matches. CDR1 is MNHNS and CDR2 is SASEGT in the germline V gene. This CDR3 is built from 15 residues. The CDR3 region has the DNA TGTGCCAGCAGTGAAGAGGGGACAGTCAAAAACATTCAGTACTTC. Its protein is CASSEEGTVKNIQYF.

This clonotype was counted at least ten times. V is TRBV28 and J is TRBJ2-7, with a tentative D call TRBD2 (5 bases). The germline gives CDR1 MDHEN, CDR2 SYDVKM. The V end was cut by 8 bases, the J end by 0 bases, with 5 bases between. The CDR3 extends over 11 amino acids. The CDR3 loop is CASRDSYEQYF. CDR3 in DNA: TGTGCCAGCCGGGACTCCTACGAGCAGTACTTC.